Below, one T cell receptor (beta chain) is given with its context. The antigen is not known. This specimen belongs to a study of cytomegalovirus exposure and HLA in healthy donors. At the level of the study: Some 91 million unique TCRs from HLA-typed donors were held in an early release of data. Study-level points and caveats: Three chains linked to CMV were shown in vitro to be specific for CMV antigens.

PCR used 60 Vbeta primers and 13 Jbeta primers. Libraries were prepared by immunoSEQ multiplex PCR; TCRdb keeps only in-frame clonotypes and omits some of them. The sample shows hundreds of thousands of clones, around 65% of them seen only once. The source is a female donor in good health and CMV-seronegative. Sequenced: PBMCs.

The chain's CDR3 is CASSYSSTQTQYF. CDR3 nucleotides: TGTGCCAGCAGTTACTCGTCCACACAGACCCAGTACTTC. The V and J genes are TRBV6-5 and TRBJ2-5; D not resolved. The germline V and J ends were trimmed by 0 bases and 6 bases, with 8 bases remaining between them. This CDR3 has 13 residues. In germline, CDR1 is MNHEY, CDR2 SVGAGI.